In this sample, the clone carrying this T cell receptor (beta chain) turned up many times. Its cognate antigen is unknown. The data stem from a study of regulatory T cells in long-lasting Graves disease. There are 17 residues in the CDR3. In germline, CDR1 is SGHRS, CDR2 YFSETQ. Trimming took off 0 bases at V and 4 bases at J, with 20 bases between the two ends. Assembly of TCR beta libraries relied on iRepertoire HTBI primers together with Arm-PCR of CDR3 regions. TCRdb analysed the multiplex PCR reads with MiXCR anew, one entry per CDR3 protein. This sample yields 250,000 or so distinct CDR3 sequences, of which about 20% are seen a single time; approximately 15% belongs to the top ten. Study-level findings and limits: Lower TCR diversity characterized persistent Graves' patients relative to newly diagnosed patients.

Specified time point: newly diagnosed GD, antithyroid drugs for less than 3 months. PBMCs were the source of the RNA used for TCR sequencing. It was an endocrinology department in Xi'an, China, that provided the patients. Another study also made use of these data, one on T cells in Graves' hyperthyroidism and ophthalmopathy. As that study records: When ophthalmopathy did not progress within 18 months, Graves' hyperthyroidism was considered stable. Separating ophthalmopathy from stable hyperthyroidism was achieved by a 13 V-J model.

The chain combines TRBV5-1 with TRBJ2-7; D is possibly TRBD2 (6 bases). The sequence derives from a woman in her twenties or thirties with Graves disease. The source material was peripheral blood mononuclear cells (PBMCs), sampled at new diagnosis, from a patient treated with antithyroid drugs. The CDR3, as DNA: TGCGCCAGCAGCTTGGCCACCGGGGGAGGCGGCGGGTACGAGCAGTACTTC. Amino acid sequence: CASSLATGGGGGYEQYF.